Listed below are T cell receptor beta chains from one sample, sequenced in a study of shared clonotypes between healthy human individuals. Data came from immunoSEQ multiplex PCR; TCRdb stores just in-frame clones and leaves some out. The sample has more than 2 million clones, just under 95% seen once. The sequenced sample was naive CD8+ T cells sorted from blood. These receptors all come from a man younger than 35 in good health. Both conserved end residues are part of each CDR3. Fields, in order: V gene, D gene, clone size, J gene, CDR3 protein, CDR3 DNA. A D gene is named only where the DNA matches it firmly. Clone size is given for some rows only: seen once, a few or many times, or a class if the clone is expanded.

V: TRBV27
D: TRBD1
size: .
J: TRBJ2-5
CDR3: CASSLSPGTAEETQYF
DNA: TGTGCCAGCAGTTTGTCACCCGGGACAGCCGAAGAGACCCAGTACTTC

V: TRBV10-2
D: TRBD2
size: once
J: TRBJ2-3
CDR3: CASSETASGGADTQYF
DNA: TGCGCCAGCAGTGAGACGGCTAGCGGGGGTGCAGATACGCAGTATTTT

V: TRBV6-5
D: TRBD2
size: .
J: TRBJ2-1
CDR3: CASSGAGAGGPQQFF
DNA: TGTGCCAGCAGTGGCGCGGGAGCGGGAGGGCCTCAGCAGTTCTTC

V: TRBV9
D: .
size: once
J: TRBJ2-7
CDR3: CASSEEGASEQYF
DNA: TGTGCCAGCAGCGAGGAGGGGGCCAGCGAGCAGTACTTC

V: TRBV6-4
D: .
size: .
J: TRBJ2-7
CDR3: CASSEIGDEQYF
DNA: TGTGCCAGCAGTGAAATCGGCGACGAGCAGTACTTC

V: TRBV28
D: TRBD1
size: .
J: TRBJ1-3
CDR3: CASSLTTGTGTGNTIYF
DNA: TGTGCCAGCAGTTTGACAACCGGGACAGGGACTGGAAACACCATATATTTT

V: TRBV15
D: .
size: .
J: TRBJ2-7
CDR3: CATSSRREWEQYF
DNA: TGTGCCACCAGCAGCAGGAGGGAGTGGGAGCAGTACTTC

V: TRBV2
D: TRBD2
size: .
J: TRBJ2-7
CDR3: CASVAGSSYEQYF
DNA: TGTGCCAGCGTAGCGGGAAGTTCGTACGAGCAGTACTTC

V: TRBV2
D: .
size: .
J: TRBJ2-7
CDR3: CASSEAFRSSYEQYF
DNA: TGTGCCAGCAGTGAGGCGTTTCGGAGCTCCTACGAGCAGTACTTC

V: TRBV28
D: TRBD1
size: once
J: TRBJ1-1
CDR3: CASSLSTGGWTEAFF
DNA: TGTGCCAGCAGTTTATCGACAGGGGGGTGGACTGAAGCTTTCTTT

V: TRBV5-4
D: .
size: .
J: TRBJ2-2
CDR3: CASSQPTGELFF
DNA: TGTGCCAGCAGCCAGCCCACCGGGGAGCTGTTTTTT

V: TRBV7-9
D: .
size: .
J: TRBJ2-6
CDR3: CASSLEDVGANVLTF
DNA: TGTGCCAGCAGCTTAGAGGATGTTGGGGCCAACGTCCTGACTTTC

V: TRBV9
D: .
size: .
J: TRBJ2-7
CDR3: CASSTGQQSGEQYF
DNA: TGTGCCAGCAGCACGGGCCAGCAAAGCGGCGAGCAGTACTTC

V: TRBV4-3
D: TRBD2
size: .
J: TRBJ2-1
CDR3: CASSQGWREGPDEQFF
DNA: TGCGCCAGCAGCCAAGGGTGGCGGGAGGGCCCAGATGAGCAGTTCTTC

V: TRBV5-5
D: .
size: .
J: TRBJ2-1
CDR3: CASSYGWGFFQFF
DNA: TGTGCCAGCAGCTATGGGTGGGGTTTTTTTCAGTTCTTC

V: TRBV4-2
D: .
size: .
J: TRBJ1-4
CDR3: CASSQVEGSGEKLFF
DNA: TGTGCCAGCAGCCAAGTGGAGGGTTCGGGCGAAAAACTGTTTTTT

V: TRBV4-1
D: .
size: .
J: TRBJ2-5
CDR3: CASSQDGRTGETQYF
DNA: TGCGCCAGCAGCCAAGATGGGAGGACGGGGGAGACCCAGTACTTC

V: TRBV9
D: TRBD1
size: .
J: TRBJ1-1
CDR3: CASSPRETGASTEAFF
DNA: TGTGCCAGCAGCCCGCGAGAGACAGGGGCGAGCACTGAAGCTTTCTTT

V: TRBV18
D: TRBD1
size: .
J: TRBJ2-1
CDR3: CASSPPNRGDEQFF
DNA: TGTGCCAGCTCACCACCTAACAGGGGTGATGAGCAGTTCTTC

V: TRBV6-5
D: .
size: .
J: TRBJ2-7
CDR3: CASKGQVTYEQYF
DNA: TGTGCCAGCAAGGGGCAGGTCACCTACGAGCAGTACTTC

V: TRBV25-1
D: TRBD1
size: .
J: TRBJ2-1
CDR3: CASSERGTGVNEQFF
DNA: TGTGCCAGCAGTGAAAGGGGGACAGGGGTGAATGAGCAGTTCTTC

V: TRBV10-3
D: TRBD2
size: .
J: TRBJ2-5
CDR3: CAISEKREGRWETQYF
DNA: TGTGCCATCAGTGAGAAGCGGGAGGGCCGGTGGGAGACCCAGTACTTC

V: TRBV6-5
D: .
size: .
J: TRBJ2-2
CDR3: CASSYRFTSTGELFF
DNA: TGTGCCAGCAGTTACAGGTTCACTAGCACCGGGGAGCTGTTTTTT

V: TRBV9
D: TRBD2
size: .
J: TRBJ2-7
CDR3: CASSLGTSGSHEQYF
DNA: TGTGCCAGCAGCCTCGGGACTAGCGGGAGCCACGAGCAGTACTTC

V: TRBV27
D: .
size: .
J: TRBJ2-5
CDR3: CASSTGPMGTQYF
DNA: TGTGCCAGCAGTACGGGACCCATGGGGACCCAGTACTTC

V: TRBV9
D: .
size: .
J: TRBJ1-2
CDR3: CASSVGHENYGYTF
DNA: TGTGCCAGCAGCGTAGGGCACGAGAACTATGGCTACACCTTC

V: TRBV6-6
D: TRBD2
size: .
J: TRBJ2-1
CDR3: CASSYSIREVDEQFF
DNA: TGTGCCAGCAGTTACTCGATCCGGGAGGTCGATGAGCAGTTCTTC

V: TRBV5-6
D: TRBD2
size: .
J: TRBJ2-1
CDR3: CASSPGTIYNEQFF
DNA: TGTGCCAGCAGCCCTGGGACTATCTACAATGAGCAGTTCTTC

V: TRBV11-3
D: TRBD1
size: .
J: TRBJ1-5
CDR3: CASSRTQGGRYQPQHF
DNA: TGTGCCAGCAGCCGCACGCAGGGGGGTAGGTATCAGCCCCAGCATTTT

V: TRBV7-9
D: .
size: .
J: TRBJ1-1
CDR3: CASSRGATEAFF
DNA: TGTGCCAGCAGCCGGGGGGCCACTGAAGCTTTCTTT

V: TRBV5-6
D: .
size: .
J: TRBJ2-2
CDR3: CASSPGGTGELFF
DNA: TGTGCCAGCAGCCCCGGAGGGACCGGGGAGCTGTTTTTT

V: TRBV14
D: TRBD2
size: .
J: TRBJ2-2
CDR3: CATVLAGEPTGELFF
DNA: TGTGCCACCGTACTAGCGGGGGAACCGACCGGGGAGCTGTTTTTT

V: TRBV9
D: .
size: .
J: TRBJ2-2
CDR3: CASSVSRQNTGELFF
DNA: TGTGCCAGCAGCGTAAGCCGACAAAACACCGGGGAGCTGTTTTTT

V: TRBV6-5
D: .
size: .
J: TRBJ1-2
CDR3: CAISFGRGYGYTF
DNA: TGTGCCATTTCGTTCGGCAGGGGCTATGGCTACACCTTC

V: TRBV9
D: .
size: .
J: TRBJ2-1
CDR3: CASSLSTGESYNEQFF
DNA: TGTGCCAGCAGCCTTTCGACGGGGGAATCCTACAATGAGCAGTTCTTC

V: TRBV2
D: .
size: few
J: TRBJ2-3
CDR3: CASSEWAETTDTQYF
DNA: TGTGCCAGCAGTGAGTGGGCGGAGACCACAGATACGCAGTATTTT

V: TRBV4-1
D: TRBD2
size: .
J: TRBJ2-3
CDR3: CASSQDASGRADTQYF
DNA: TGCGCCAGCAGCCAAGATGCGAGCGGGAGGGCAGATACGCAGTATTTT

V: TRBV30
D: .
size: once
J: TRBJ2-2
CDR3: CAWSSLWGVGDLRELFF
DNA: TGTGCCTGGAGTTCATTATGGGGTGTCGGGGACCTTCGGGAGCTGTTTTTT

V: TRBV25-1
D: .
size: .
J: TRBJ1-1
CDR3: CASSEHYRNTEAFF
DNA: TGTGCCAGCAGTGAACATTACAGGAACACTGAAGCTTTCTTT

V: TRBV29-1
D: TRBD1
size: .
J: TRBJ2-5
CDR3: CSVEEPGTAQETQYF
DNA: TGCAGCGTTGAAGAACCGGGGACAGCACAAGAGACCCAGTACTTC

V: TRBV7-9
D: TRBD1
size: few
J: TRBJ2-7
CDR3: CASSQDRAVVEQYF
DNA: TGTGCCAGCAGCCAGGACAGGGCTGTAGTCGAGCAGTACTTC

V: TRBV13
D: .
size: .
J: TRBJ1-2
CDR3: CASSFFFREPSNYGYTF
DNA: TGTGCCAGCAGCTTTTTCTTCAGGGAGCCTTCTAACTATGGCTACACCTTC

V: TRBV2
D: .
size: .
J: TRBJ2-5
CDR3: CASSEWGLWGETQYF
DNA: TGTGCCAGCAGTGAATGGGGCCTATGGGGAGAGACCCAGTACTTC

V: TRBV2
D: .
size: .
J: TRBJ1-6
CDR3: CASSEAAPGLNSPLHF
DNA: TGTGCCAGCAGTGAAGCGGCCCCAGGGCTTAATTCACCCCTCCACTTT

V: TRBV5-5
D: .
size: .
J: TRBJ2-7
CDR3: CASRLVRDNKEQYF
DNA: TGTGCCAGCAGGTTGGTACGAGACAATAAAGAGCAGTACTTC

V: TRBV7-9
D: .
size: .
J: TRBJ2-3
CDR3: CASSLVPGRGDTQYF
DNA: TGTGCCAGCAGCTTAGTTCCGGGTAGAGGAGATACGCAGTATTTT

V: TRBV9
D: .
size: .
J: TRBJ2-3
CDR3: CASSVSHGLGEDTQYF
DNA: TGTGCCAGCAGCGTAAGTCACGGACTGGGCGAGGATACGCAGTATTTT

V: TRBV7-9
D: TRBD1
size: .
J: TRBJ1-1
CDR3: CASSSGQGEWTEAFF
DNA: TGTGCCAGCAGCTCGGGACAGGGTGAGTGGACTGAAGCTTTCTTT

V: TRBV9
D: .
size: .
J: TRBJ2-1
CDR3: CASSGTGYNEQFF
DNA: TGTGCCAGCAGCGGGACGGGCTACAATGAGCAGTTCTTC